The 22 T cell receptor beta chains listed next were all sequenced from one sample in a study of identifying expanded T cells in peripheral blood. Measured with immunoSEQ multiplex PCR; TCRdb has only the in-frame clones, and not every one. Among around 99,000 clones listed, about nine tenths were seen once. What was sequenced was blood. The receptors come from a person aged 18 to 75 in good health.

The chain recombines TRBV25-1 with TRBJ1-2; D perhaps matches TRBD1 (6 bases). Germline CDR1 is MGHDK and CDR2 is SYGVNS. The length of the CDR3 is 18 residues. Trimming left V 4 bases short and J 1 base short, with 22 bases between. This chain's CDR3 is CASSVAPPGHDVNYGYTF. CDR3 coding DNA: TGTGCCAGCAGTGTTGCCCCCCCGGGACACGACGTTAACTATGGCTACACCTTC.

This clone was observed a few times. This chain links TRBV2 with TRBJ2-1; 9 bases map to TRBD2. The CDR3 spans 14 residues. The trim removed 6 bases at V and 5 bases at J, leaving 5 bases unmatched. The germline V gene has CDR1 SNHLY and CDR2 FYNNEI. CDR3 amino acids: CASSQGLANNEQFF. CDR3 bases: TGTGCCAGCAGCCAGGGACTAGCTAACAATGAGCAGTTCTTC.

The chain has TRBV18 and TRBJ2-3; TRBD1 aligns across 7 bases. This CDR3 has 14 amino acids. Unmatched junction bases numbered 6, after V lost 6 bases and J lost 3 bases. Germline V gene data show CDR1 as KGHSH and CDR2 as LQKENI. CDR3: CASSVLQGTDTQYF. In DNA form, the CDR3 reads TGTGCCAGCTCGGTCCTACAGGGGACAGATACGCAGTATTTT.

The DNA for the CDR3 is TGTGCCAGCAGGCGGTCATCGGGGTCTATCTCCGAGCAGTACTTC. Translated, it gives CASRRSSGSISEQYF. The chain employs TRBV6-1 and TRBJ2-7; D is perhaps TRBD2 (5 bases). This CDR3 is 15 amino acids long. The V gene's germline CDR1 is MNHNS and CDR2 SASEGT. V lost 6 bases and J 6 bases, leaving 21 bases between the germline ends.

The chain links TRBV6-1 to TRBJ1-3; D is unclear. This CDR3 region has 11 residues. Trimming left V 10 bases short and J 0 bases short, with 4 bases between. Germline lookup yields CDR1 MNHNS and CDR2 SASEGT. CDR3 DNA: TGTGCCATCAACTCTGGAAACACCATATATTTT. It translates to CAINSGNTIYF.

This sequence joins TRBV30 and TRBJ1-6; D may be TRBD1 (6 bases). This CDR3 has 14 amino acids. CDR1 and CDR2 from the germline V gene are GTSNPN and SVGIG (reference sequence). V lost 5 bases and J lost 7, with 15 bases in between. CDR3: CAWVRRGGNSPLHF. The CDR3 nucleotides are TGTGCCTGGGTCCGGAGGGGGGGCAATTCACCCCTCCACTTT.

The chain carries TRBV30 and TRBJ1-1, with a weak D call TRBD1 (5 bases). Trimming left V 1 base short and J 10 bases short, with 19 bases between. Germline CDR1 reads GTSNPN; CDR2 reads SVGIG (reference sequence). The CDR3 is made up of 14 amino acids. The CDR3 protein is CAWSGPPWNQGAFF. The DNA of the CDR3 is TGTGCCTGGAGTGGACCGCCTTGGAACCAGGGAGCTTTCTTT.

The chain joins TRBV6-5 to TRBJ1-1; 7 bases are shared with TRBD1. Germline V gives CDR1 MNHEY, CDR2 SVGAGI. V was pared by 5 bases and J by 10 bases, with 16 bases of the junction left unmatched. This CDR3 contains 15 residues. The CDR3 nucleotides read TGTGCCAGCAGTCCCCAAACCGACAGGGTGGCGGGAGCTTTCTTT. Encoded protein: CASSPQTDRVAGAFF.

This chain joins TRBV19 and TRBJ2-7; D might be TRBD1 or TRBD2, each matching 6 bases. Trimming stripped 6 bases from V and 3 bases from J, with 15 bases between. CDR3 length equals 14 residues. Per the germline V gene, CDR1 is LNHDA and CDR2 is SQIVND (reference sequence). As DNA, the CDR3 is TGTGCCAGTAGGCCTCGGGGGCCAGGCTACGAGCAGTACTTC. This translates into CASRPRGPGYEQYF.

The chain has TRBV10-2 and TRBJ1-1; D uncertain. The CDR3 is 13 residues long. Germline V gene lookup returns CDR1 WSHSY and CDR2 SAAADI. V lost 8 bases and J lost 1, with 11 bases in between. CDR3 loop: CASAEATNTEAFF. The DNA of the CDR3 is TGCGCCAGCGCGGAGGCGACGAACACTGAAGCTTTCTTT.

Written as DNA, the CDR3 is TGTGCCAGCAGTTCGAAACTTTCAGGGTATGCTGAAGCTTTCTTT. It codes for CASSSKLSGYAEAFF. The chain carries TRBV28 and TRBJ1-1, with D possibly being TRBD1 (5 bases). The CDR3 length is 15 residues. Trimming took 4 bases from V and 6 from J, leaving 18 bases between them. CDR1 is MDHEN and CDR2 is SYDVKM in the germline V gene.

The chain couples TRBV9 to TRBJ2-7, with TRBD1 matching over 8 bases. Germline values: CDR1 SGDLS, CDR2 YYNGEE. This CDR3 region has 16 residues. J was trimmed by 2 bases and V by 1 base; bases with no gene match: 8. The CDR3 region is CASSVTSRTGTYEQYF. In DNA form, the CDR3 reads TGTGCCAGCAGCGTAACCTCGAGGACAGGGACCTACGAGCAGTACTTC. The full variable domain, with the rest looked up from reference TRBV9 and TRBJ2-7, is DSGVTQTPKHLITATGQRVTLRCSPRSGDLSVYWYQQSLDQGLQFLIQYYNGEERAKGNILERFSAQQFPDLHSELNLSSLELGDSALYFCASSVTSRTGTYEQYFGPGTRLTVT.

V gene TRBV29-1 combines with J gene TRBJ1-4, with a possible D match to TRBD1 (6 bases). Germline V gene lookup returns CDR1 SQVTM and CDR2 ANQGSEA. V lost 3 bases and J 2 bases, leaving 7 bases between the germline ends. The CDR3 spans 13 residues. Written as DNA, the CDR3 is TGCAGCGTTGACGGGGGCACTAATGAAAAACTGTTTTTT. Protein: CSVDGGTNEKLFF.

The chain couples TRBV6-1 to TRBJ1-5; 10 bases are shared with TRBD1. Germline lookup yields CDR1 MNHNS and CDR2 SASEGT. V shed 7 bases and J 7 bases; nucleotides not matched to a gene: 7. This CDR3 region has 14 residues. CDR3 loop: CASILTGGAQPQHF. The CDR3 DNA is TGTGCCAGCATCTTGACAGGGGGCGCGCAGCCCCAGCATTTT.

The chain couples TRBV7-9 to TRBJ2-3; no firm D call. The germline CDR1 and CDR2 sequences are SEHNR and FQNEAQ (reference sequence). The CDR3 loop spans 15 amino acids. Trimming took off 0 bases at V and 1 base at J, with 8 bases between the two ends. The CDR3 nucleotides are TGTGCCAGCAGCTTAGCGTCGCACCGCACAGATACGCAGTATTTT. It codes for CASSLASHRTDTQYF.

The gene calls are TRBV7-7 and TRBJ2-5; D gene uncertain. V was trimmed by 1 base and J by 0 bases, leaving 6 bases between them. Per germline, CDR1 SSHAT and CDR2 FNYEAQ (reference sequence). The CDR3 spans 14 residues. The CDR3 nucleotides are TGTGCCAGCAGCTTAGTTGGGTACCAAGAGACCCAGTACTTC. It yields the protein CASSLVGYQETQYF.

V gene TRBV5-1 combines with J gene TRBJ2-1; D tentatively reads TRBD1 or TRBD2 (6 bases each). Germline CDR1 and CDR2: SGHRS and YFSETQ. Trimming removed 2 bases at V and 5 bases at J, with 17 bases between. The CDR3 length is 16 residues. The CDR3 nucleotides read TGCGCCAGCAGCTTAAATCGGGGGCAGGAGAACAATGAGCAGTTCTTC. This codes for CASSLNRGQENNEQFF.

In its sample, this clone was seen once. DNA of the CDR3: TGTGCCATTCCGGGCAGGAGCTCCTACAATGAGCAGTTCTTC. Translated: CAIPGRSSYNEQFF. The V gene is TRBV6-4, the J gene TRBJ2-1; D gene ambiguous. Trimming removed 10 bases from V and 0 bases from J, with 13 bases in between. CDR1 is MRHNA and CDR2 is SNTAGT in the germline V gene. CDR3 size: 14 residues.

This clone occurred a few times. The rearrangement uses TRBV27 and TRBJ2-1; D is perhaps TRBD2 (6 bases). The CDR3 covers 14 residues. Between the trimmed V and J ends, which lost 6 bases and 9 bases, there was a span of 18 bases. Germline lookup yields CDR1 MNHEY and CDR2 SMNVEV (reference sequence). CDR3 DNA: TGTGCCAGCAGAGCACCCGGGACTCTGCCTGAGCAGTTCTTC. Its protein is CASRAPGTLPEQFF.

The chain couples TRBV5-1 to TRBJ2-3, with 12 bases aligning to TRBD2. V trimming: 0 bases; J trimming: 5 bases; junction bases outside the gene matches: 4. This CDR3 contains 16 residues. The germline V gene encodes CDR1 SGHRS and CDR2 YFSETQ. The CDR3 sequence: CASSLGTSGEGDTQYF. The DNA of the CDR3 is TGCGCCAGCAGCTTGGGGACTAGCGGGGAGGGAGATACGCAGTATTTT.

The CDR3 protein is CASSLDPPTNEKLFF. CDR3 in DNA: TGTGCCAGCAGCTTAGACCCGCCAACTAATGAAAAACTGTTTTTT. The V gene is TRBV7-8, the J gene TRBJ1-4; D call uncertain. The CDR3 consists of 15 residues. The germline CDR1 and CDR2 sequences are SGHVS and FQNEAQ. The V end was cut by 1 base, the J end by 0 bases, with 6 bases between.

This clone showed up just once. The J gene is TRBJ2-7, the V gene TRBV6-5; TRBD2 might be the D (5 bases). The CDR3 totals 14 residues. CDR1 is MNHEY and CDR2 is SVGAGI in the germline V gene. With 2 bases removed from V and 4 bases from J, the gap between germline ends came to 12 bases. For the CDR3, the DNA is TGTGCCAGCAGTTACACCACGCGGGTTTACGAGCAGTACTTC. Its translation: CASSYTTRVYEQYF.